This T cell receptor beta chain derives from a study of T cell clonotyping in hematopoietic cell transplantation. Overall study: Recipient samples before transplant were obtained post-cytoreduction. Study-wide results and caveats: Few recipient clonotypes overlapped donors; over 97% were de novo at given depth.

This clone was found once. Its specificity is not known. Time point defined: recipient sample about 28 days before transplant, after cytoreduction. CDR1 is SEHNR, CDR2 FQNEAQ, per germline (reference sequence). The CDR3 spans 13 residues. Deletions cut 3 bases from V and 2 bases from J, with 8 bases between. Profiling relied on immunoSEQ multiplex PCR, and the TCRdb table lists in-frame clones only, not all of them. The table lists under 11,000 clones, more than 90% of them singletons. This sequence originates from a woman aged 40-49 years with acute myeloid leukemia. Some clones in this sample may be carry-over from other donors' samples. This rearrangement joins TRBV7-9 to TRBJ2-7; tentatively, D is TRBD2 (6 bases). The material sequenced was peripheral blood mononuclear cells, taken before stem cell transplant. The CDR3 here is CASSLGGPYEQYF. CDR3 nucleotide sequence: TGTGCCAGCAGCTTGGGAGGACCCTACGAGCAGTACTTC.